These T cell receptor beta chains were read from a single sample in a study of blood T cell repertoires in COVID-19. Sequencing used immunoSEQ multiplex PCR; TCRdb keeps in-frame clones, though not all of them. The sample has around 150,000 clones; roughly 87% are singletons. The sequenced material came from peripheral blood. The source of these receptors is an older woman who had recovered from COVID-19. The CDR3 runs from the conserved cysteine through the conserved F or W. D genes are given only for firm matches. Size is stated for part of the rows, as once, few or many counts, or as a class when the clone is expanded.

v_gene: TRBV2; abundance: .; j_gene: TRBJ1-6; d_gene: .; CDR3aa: CASSELRNSPLHF; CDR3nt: TGTGCCAGCAGTGAACTCAGGAATTCACCCCTCCACTTT
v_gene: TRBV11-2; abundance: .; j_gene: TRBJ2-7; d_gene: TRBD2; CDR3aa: CASSYISGGLYEQYF; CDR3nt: TGTGCCAGCAGTTACATTAGCGGGGGACTCTACGAGCAGTACTTC
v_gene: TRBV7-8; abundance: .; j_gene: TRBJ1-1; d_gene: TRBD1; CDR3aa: CASSNRGDRGRDAFF; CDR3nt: TGTGCCAGCAGCAATAGAGGGGACAGGGGGCGCGACGCTTTCTTT
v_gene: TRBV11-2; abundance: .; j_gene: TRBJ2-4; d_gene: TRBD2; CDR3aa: CASSLWLAGGPFTKNIQYF; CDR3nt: TGTGCCAGCAGCTTATGGTTAGCGGGGGGGCCGTTTACCAAAAACATTCAGTACTTC
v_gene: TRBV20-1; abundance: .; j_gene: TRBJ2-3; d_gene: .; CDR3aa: CSASGRLGLPLPTDTQYF; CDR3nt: TGCAGTGCTAGTGGGCGGCTTGGACTACCCCTCCCGACCGATACGCAGTATTTT
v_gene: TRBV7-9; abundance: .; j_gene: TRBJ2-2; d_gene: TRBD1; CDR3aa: CASSPGQANTGELFF; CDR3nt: TGTGCCAGCAGCCCCGGACAGGCCAACACCGGGGAGCTGTTTTTT
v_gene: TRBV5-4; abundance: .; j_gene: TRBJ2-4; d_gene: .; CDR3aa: CASSSTGAKNIQYF; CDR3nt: TGTGCCAGCAGCTCAACGGGTGCCAAAAACATTCAGTACTTC
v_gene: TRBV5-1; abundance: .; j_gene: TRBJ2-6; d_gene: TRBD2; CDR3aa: CASSSGRTSLSGANVLTF; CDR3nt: TGCGCCAGCAGCTCCGGGAGGACTAGTCTCTCTGGGGCCAACGTCCTGACTTTC
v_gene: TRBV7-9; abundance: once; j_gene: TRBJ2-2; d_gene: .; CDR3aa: CASSSSPAASNTGELFF; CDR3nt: TGTGCCAGCAGCTCTTCTCCGGCGGCCTCGAACACCGGGGAGCTGTTTTTT
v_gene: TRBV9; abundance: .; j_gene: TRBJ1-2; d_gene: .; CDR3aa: CASSTGHTTNYGYTF; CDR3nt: TGTGCCAGCAGCACAGGACATACTACTAACTATGGCTACACCTTC
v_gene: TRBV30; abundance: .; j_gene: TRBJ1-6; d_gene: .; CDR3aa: CALMKGQYNSPLHF; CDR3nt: TGTGCCTTGATGAAGGGACAATATAATTCACCCCTCCACTTT
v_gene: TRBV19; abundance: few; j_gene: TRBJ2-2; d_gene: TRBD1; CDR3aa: CASRPRTGLNTGELFF; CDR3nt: TGTGCCAGTAGACCACGGACAGGTCTGAACACCGGGGAGCTGTTTTTT
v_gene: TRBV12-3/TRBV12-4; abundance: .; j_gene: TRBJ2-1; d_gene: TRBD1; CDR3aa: CASSRGGYEQFF; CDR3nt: TGTGCCAGCAGCCGAGGGGGCTATGAGCAGTTCTTC
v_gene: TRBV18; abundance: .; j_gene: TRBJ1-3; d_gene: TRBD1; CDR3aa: CASSPPGQGGGNTIYF; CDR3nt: TGTGCCAGCTCACCACCGGGACAGGGTGGCGGAAACACCATATATTTT
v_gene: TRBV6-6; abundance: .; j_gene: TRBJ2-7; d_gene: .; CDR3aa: CASSSTVSYEQYF; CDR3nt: TGTGCCAGCAGTTCGACAGTCTCCTACGAGCAGTACTTC
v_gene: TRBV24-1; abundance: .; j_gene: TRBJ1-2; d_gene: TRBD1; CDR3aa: CATSPHPGQGGYGYTF; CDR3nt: TGTGCCACCAGTCCACACCCGGGACAGGGAGGCTATGGCTACACCTTC
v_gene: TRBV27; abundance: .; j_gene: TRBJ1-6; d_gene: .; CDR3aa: CASSLLWGQASSYNSPLHF; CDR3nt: TGTGCCAGCAGTTTGCTTTGGGGGCAGGCTAGCTCCTATAATTCACCCCTCCACTTT
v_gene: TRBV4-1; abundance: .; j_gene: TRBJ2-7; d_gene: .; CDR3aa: CASSHSLGDLYGEQYF; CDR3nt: TGCGCCAGCAGCCATTCCCTGGGCGATCTCTACGGCGAGCAGTACTTC
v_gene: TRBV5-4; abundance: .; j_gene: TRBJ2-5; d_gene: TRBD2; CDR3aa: CASSSRGASVGSQYF; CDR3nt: TGTGCCAGCAGCTCGCGGGGGGCAAGCGTAGGCTCCCAGTACTTC
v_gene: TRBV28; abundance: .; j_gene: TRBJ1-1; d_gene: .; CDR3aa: CASSFGRGGGTEAFF; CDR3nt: TGTGCCAGCAGTTTTGGGAGGGGCGGGGGCACTGAAGCTTTCTTT
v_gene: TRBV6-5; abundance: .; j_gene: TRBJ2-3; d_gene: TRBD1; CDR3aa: CASSPRQGDTDTQYF; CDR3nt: TGTGCCAGCAGTCCGAGACAGGGGGACACAGATACGCAGTATTTT
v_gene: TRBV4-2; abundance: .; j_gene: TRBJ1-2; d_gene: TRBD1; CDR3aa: CASSQGGQGRGGYTF; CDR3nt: TGTGCCAGCAGCCAAGGCGGACAGGGGAGGGGTGGCTACACCTTC
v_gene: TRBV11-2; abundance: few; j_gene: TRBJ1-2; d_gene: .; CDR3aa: CASSLGTSIFYGYTF; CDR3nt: TGTGCCAGCAGCTTAGGCACAAGTATATTCTATGGCTACACCTTC
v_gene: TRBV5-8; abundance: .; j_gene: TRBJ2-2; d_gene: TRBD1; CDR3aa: CASSLTGEAGELFF; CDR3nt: TGTGCCAGCAGCCTGACAGGGGAGGCCGGGGAGCTGTTTTTT
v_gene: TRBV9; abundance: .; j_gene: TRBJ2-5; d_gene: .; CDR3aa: CASSQTGPGETQYF; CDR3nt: TGTGCCAGCAGCCAAACAGGGCCGGGAGAGACCCAGTACTTC
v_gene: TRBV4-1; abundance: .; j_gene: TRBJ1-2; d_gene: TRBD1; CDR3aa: CASSQTGDYNYGYTF; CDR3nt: TGCGCCAGCAGCCAGACAGGGGACTATAACTATGGCTACACCTTC
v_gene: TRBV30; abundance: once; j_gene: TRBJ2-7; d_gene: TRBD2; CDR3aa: CAWSKRGLYEQYF; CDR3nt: TGTGCCTGGAGTAAGCGGGGGCTTTACGAGCAGTACTTC
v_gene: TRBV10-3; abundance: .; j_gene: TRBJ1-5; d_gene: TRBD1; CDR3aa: CAISGTGGIGNQPQHF; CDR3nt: TGTGCCATCAGCGGGACAGGGGGTATTGGCAATCAGCCCCAGCATTTT
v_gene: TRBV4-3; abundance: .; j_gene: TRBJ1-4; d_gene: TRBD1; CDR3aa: CASSQDWDRVATNEKLFF; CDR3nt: TGCGCCAGCAGCCAAGATTGGGACAGGGTAGCAACTAATGAAAAACTGTTTTTT
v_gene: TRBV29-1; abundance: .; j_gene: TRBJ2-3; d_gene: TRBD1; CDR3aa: CSVPRREQGETDTQYF; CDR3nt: TGCAGCGTTCCCAGGCGAGAACAGGGGGAGACAGATACGCAGTATTTT
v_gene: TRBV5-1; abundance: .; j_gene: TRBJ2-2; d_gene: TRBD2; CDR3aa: CASSLAASGANTGELFF; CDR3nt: TGCGCCAGCAGCTTGGCGGCTAGCGGGGCGAACACCGGGGAGCTGTTTTTT
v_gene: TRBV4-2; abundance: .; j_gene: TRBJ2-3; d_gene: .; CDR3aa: CASSQGPSTDTQYF; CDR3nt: TGTGCCAGCAGCCAGGGGCCTAGCACAGATACGCAGTATTTT
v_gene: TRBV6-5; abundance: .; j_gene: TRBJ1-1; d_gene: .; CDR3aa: CASEVTVNTEAFF; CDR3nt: TGTGCCAGCGAGGTTACGGTGAACACTGAAGCTTTCTTT
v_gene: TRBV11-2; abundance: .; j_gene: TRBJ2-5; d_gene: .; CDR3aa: CASSFGTVGGETQYF; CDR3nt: TGTGCCAGCAGCTTTGGGACAGTGGGGGGAGAGACCCAGTACTTC
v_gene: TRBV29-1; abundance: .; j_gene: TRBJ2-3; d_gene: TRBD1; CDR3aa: CSTDRGYNTDTQYF; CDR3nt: TGCAGCACCGACAGGGGGTATAACACAGATACGCAGTATTTT
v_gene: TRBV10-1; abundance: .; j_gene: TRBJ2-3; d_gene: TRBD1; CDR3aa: CASSDRASTDTQYF; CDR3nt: TGCGCCAGTTCAGACAGGGCCAGCACAGATACGCAGTATTTT
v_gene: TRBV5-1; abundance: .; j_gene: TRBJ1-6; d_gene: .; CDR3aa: CASSLVSQGGSPLHF; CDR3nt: TGCGCCAGCAGCTTGGTGTCCCAGGGTGGTTCACCCCTCCACTTT
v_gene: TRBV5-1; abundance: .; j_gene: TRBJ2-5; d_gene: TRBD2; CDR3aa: CASSLGVAGGMSETQYF; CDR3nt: TGCGCCAGCAGCTTGGGCGTCGCGGGGGGAATGAGTGAGACCCAGTACTTC
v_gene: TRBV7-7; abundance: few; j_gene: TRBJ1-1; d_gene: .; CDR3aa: CASSLEKGTEAFF; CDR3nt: TGTGCTAGCAGCCTTGAGAAGGGGACTGAAGCTTTCTTT
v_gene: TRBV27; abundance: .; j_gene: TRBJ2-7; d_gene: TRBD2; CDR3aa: CASRSGSFGLAGGSSYEQYF; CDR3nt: TGTGCCAGCAGATCGGGGAGCTTCGGACTAGCGGGGGGGAGCTCCTACGAGCAGTACTTC